Below are 25 T cell receptor beta chains sequenced from a single sample in a study of control samples from healthy donors and cancer patients. Sequencing was performed with immunoSEQ multiplex PCR; in TCRdb, only in-frame clones are kept and a portion is missing. Among 120,000 or so clones listed, about 90% were seen once. What was sequenced was blood. Receptor source: a man aged 18-30 years in good health.

Written as DNA, the CDR3 is TGTGCCAGCGCTGTGGGACAGGGGGTCGTAAAGACTGAAGCTTTCTTT. As protein: CASAVGQGVVKTEAFF. The chain joins TRBV7-3 to TRBJ1-1; 11 bases map to TRBD1. This CDR3 spans 16 amino acids. V was clipped by 8 bases and J by 5 bases; unmatched bases: 13. Germline loops: CDR1 SGHTA, CDR2 FQGTGA.

The chain uses TRBV5-4 and TRBJ2-3; D might be TRBD1 (5 bases). Per the germline V gene, CDR1 is SGHNT and CDR2 is YYREEE (reference sequence). V lost 0 bases and J 0 bases, leaving 8 bases between the germline ends. The CDR3 is 15 residues long. The CDR3 reads CASSLDQGSTDTQYF. Written as DNA, the CDR3 is TGTGCCAGCAGCTTGGATCAGGGTAGCACAGATACGCAGTATTTT. Variable domain in full (rest from reference TRBV5-4 and TRBJ2-3): ETGVTQSPTHLIKTRGQQVTLRCSSQSGHNTVSWYQQALGQGPQFIFQYYREEENGRGNFPPRFSGLQFPNYSSELNVNALELDDSALYLCASSLDQGSTDTQYFGPGTRLTVL.

The chain joins TRBV2 to TRBJ1-6; unclear D gene. V was shortened by 8 bases and J by 4 bases, with 18 bases between the two germline ends. The CDR3 consists of 16 residues. The germline gives CDR1 SNHLY, CDR2 FYNNEI. This CDR3 reads CASYSKAEGYNSPLHF. CDR3 sequence (DNA): TGTGCCAGCTATTCTAAGGCAGAAGGGTATAATTCACCCCTCCACTTT. Full variable domain (rest looked up from reference TRBV2 and TRBJ1-6): EPEVTQTPSHQVTQMGQEVILRCVPISNHLYFYWYRQILGQKVEFLVSFYNNEISEKSEIFDDQFSVERPDGSNFTLKIRSTKLEDSAMYFCASYSKAEGYNSPLHFGNGTRLTVT.

The sample holds one count of this clone. This chain joins TRBV18 and TRBJ2-7; TRBD1 or TRBD2 may be the D gene (6 bases each). V gave up 8 bases and J gave up 2 bases, with 31 bases separating them. Germline V CDR1 and CDR2: KGHSH, LQKENI. This CDR3 comprises 19 residues. The CDR3 protein is CASPPLPLQGGDLTYEQYF. The DNA of the CDR3 is TGTGCCAGCCCGCCATTGCCCCTACAGGGAGGAGACCTGACCTACGAGCAGTACTTC.

This chain connects TRBV7-2 to TRBJ2-2; perhaps TRBD1 as D (6 bases). Trimming left V 1 base short and J 4 bases short, with 19 bases between. The germline V gene encodes CDR1 SGHTA and CDR2 FQGNSA. This CDR3 is built from 18 residues. The CDR3 sequence: CASSLGTQGLPGTGELFF. In nucleotides, the CDR3 is TGTGCCAGCAGCTTAGGCACTCAGGGGCTACCGGGCACCGGGGAGCTGTTTTTT.

The V and J genes are TRBV27 and TRBJ2-2; D is uncertain. This CDR3 contains 14 residues. Trimming removed 5 bases at V and 0 bases at J, with 7 bases between. The germline CDR1 and CDR2 sequences are MNHEY and SMNVEV (reference sequence). The CDR3: CASSLTANTGELFF. In DNA form, the CDR3 reads TGTGCCAGCAGTCTAACAGCGAACACCGGGGAGCTGTTTTTT.

This chain connects TRBV7-9 to TRBJ2-1, with 15 bases aligning to TRBD2. The CDR3 length is 18 residues. The junction had 14 bases not matched to a gene; V was cut back by 5 bases and J by 9 bases. Germline V gives CDR1 SEHNR, CDR2 FQNEAQ (reference sequence). The CDR3 region is CASSPWGRTSGRALEQFF. For the CDR3, the DNA is TGTGCCAGCAGCCCGTGGGGGCGGACTAGCGGGAGGGCTCTTGAGCAGTTCTTC.

This rearrangement joins TRBV2 to TRBJ2-1, with D possibly being TRBD2 (5 bases). Trimming shortened V by 9 bases and J by 5 bases, and 14 bases separated the two germline ends. Germline-derived CDR1 and CDR2 are SNHLY and FYNNEI. This CDR3 region has 13 residues. CDR3 residues: CASSTISNNEQFF. Here the CDR3 DNA reads TGTGCCAGTTCGACTATCTCGAACAATGAGCAGTTCTTC.

The chain joins TRBV24-1 to TRBJ2-1, with D unresolved. V was clipped by 0 bases and J by 7 bases, with 3 bases between them. The CDR3 has 12 residues. Germline V gives CDR1 KGHDR, CDR2 SFDVKD. The CDR3 protein is CATSDLRNEQFF. As DNA, the CDR3 is TGTGCCACCAGTGATTTGAGAAATGAGCAGTTCTTC.

This chain connects TRBV5-1 to TRBJ2-3, with 7 bases aligning to TRBD2. This CDR3 comprises 14 residues. In germline, CDR1 is SGHRS, CDR2 YFSETQ. Trimming cost V 5 bases and J 0 bases; bases outside gene matches: 3. CDR3 nucleotides: TGCGCCAGCAGGCCGCGGGAGAGCACAGATACGCAGTATTTT. It is translated as CASRPRESTDTQYF.

This clone has just one count. The J gene is TRBJ1-6, the V gene TRBV19; a possible D gene is TRBD1 (6 bases). The CDR3 runs 14 residues. The germline gives CDR1 LNHDA, CDR2 SQIVND (reference sequence). V lost 0 bases and J 7 bases, leaving 7 bases between the germline ends. The CDR3 sequence is CASSIEGQNSPLHF. The CDR3 DNA is TGTGCCAGTAGTATAGAAGGACAGAATTCACCCCTCCACTTT.

The chain couples TRBV7-9 to TRBJ1-2; 7 positions match TRBD1. The V gene's germline CDR1 is SEHNR and CDR2 FQNEAQ (reference sequence). The CDR3 runs 14 residues. V gave up 5 bases and J gave up 5 bases; unmatched junction bases: 8. CDR3 in amino acids: CASSPDREWYGYTF. CDR3 in DNA: TGTGCCAGCAGCCCCGACAGGGAGTGGTATGGCTACACCTTC.

The chain links TRBV6-5 to TRBJ2-1, with TRBD2 matching over 7 bases. Germline lookup yields CDR1 MNHEY and CDR2 SVGAGI. The ends lost 6 bases at V and 14 bases at J; junction bases unmatched: 16. The CDR3 loop spans 14 amino acids. CDR3 protein: CASSMAREGSWEFF. The CDR3 DNA is TGTGCCAGCAGCATGGCGAGGGAGGGCTCCTGGGAGTTCTTC.

This clone was observed a single time. Other DNA sequences from this sample encode an identical CDR3 as well. The V gene is TRBV23-1, the J gene TRBJ1-1; D remains unclear. TRBV23-1 is annotated as an ORF whose role is uncertain. With 2 bases removed from V and 0 bases from J, the gap between germline ends came to 13 bases. The CDR3 length is 16 residues. CDR3 amino acids: CASSQGPGCMNTEAFF. CDR3 nucleotide sequence: TGCGCCAGCAGTCAAGGGCCAGGCTGCATGAACACTGAAGCTTTCTTT.

The chain couples TRBV5-1 to TRBJ1-5, with a weak D call TRBD1 (6 bases). Germline loops: CDR1 SGHRS, CDR2 YFSETQ. This CDR3 is built from 15 residues. The V gene lost 3 bases and the J gene lost 2 bases, with 12 bases spanning the gap. As DNA, the CDR3 is TGCGCCAGCAGCTCTGGGGGCGCGGGCAATCAGCCCCAGCATTTT. Translation gives CASSSGGAGNQPQHF.

This rearrangement joins TRBV27 to TRBJ2-1, with 8 nucleotides matching TRBD2. Looked up from germline, CDR1 is MNHEY and CDR2 is SMNVEV (reference sequence). The CDR3 is 15 residues long. The ends lost 4 bases at V and 3 bases at J; junction bases unmatched: 5. CDR3 region: CASSYGSGNYNEQFF. In DNA, the CDR3 is TGTGCCAGCAGTTATGGTAGCGGGAACTACAATGAGCAGTTCTTC.

This clone has only a few counts. This rearrangement joins TRBV6-2 or TRBV6-3 to TRBJ2-3; 8 bases fit TRBD2. The V segment lost 4 bases and the J segment 4 bases; nucleotides outside the gene matches: 7. The length of the CDR3 is 15 residues. Germline CDR1 and CDR2: MNHEY and SVGEGT. CDR3 bases: TGTGCCAGCAGTTCGGGACGGGAGGGATCAGATACGCAGTATTTT. It translates to CASSSGREGSDTQYF.

The J gene is TRBJ2-7, the V gene TRBV5-5, with D tentatively TRBD1 or TRBD2 (5 bases each). The CDR3 runs to 14 residues. Germline CDR1 is SGHKS and CDR2 is YYEKEE (reference sequence). Trimming took off 1 base at V and 2 bases at J, with 10 bases between the two ends. The CDR3 region is CASSLWGTPYEQYF. DNA of the CDR3: TGTGCCAGCAGCTTGTGGGGGACCCCCTACGAGCAGTACTTC.

V is TRBV29-1 and J is TRBJ1-1; D gene uncertain. The CDR3 has 12 residues. The germline V gene encodes CDR1 SQVTM and CDR2 ANQGSEA. The CDR3 nucleotides are TGCACCGCAACGGAAGGGATCACTGAAGCTTTCTTT. It yields the protein CTATEGITEAFF.

This clone was detected once. This chain joins TRBV27 and TRBJ2-7; D is unresolved. This CDR3 comprises 17 residues. Germline CDR1 is MNHEY and CDR2 is SMNVEV (reference sequence). V lost 0 bases, J lost 0 bases, and 15 bases lay in between. This CDR3 is CASSLSRSYGSSYEQYF. The CDR3 nucleotides read TGTGCCAGCAGTTTATCGAGGAGTTACGGCAGCTCCTACGAGCAGTACTTC.

The chain joins TRBV24-1 to TRBJ1-5, with TRBD1 matching over 7 bases. Germline lookup yields CDR1 KGHDR and CDR2 SFDVKD. The CDR3 contains 16 residues. J lost 3 bases, V lost 4 bases, and 8 bases had no gene match. CDR3 region: CATSDPQGGTNQPQHF. The CDR3 DNA reads TGTGCCACCAGTGACCCCCAGGGGGGGACCAATCAGCCCCAGCATTTT.

The chain recombines TRBV24-1 with TRBJ1-5; no definite D call. The CDR3 runs to 13 residues. CDR1 is KGHDR, CDR2 SFDVKD, per germline. V was pared by 0 bases and J by 3 bases, with 2 bases between. The CDR3 spells CATSDLPNQPQHF. In nucleotides, the CDR3 is TGTGCCACCAGTGATTTGCCCAATCAGCCCCAGCATTTT.

This clone was recorded only once. The chain joins TRBV10-2 to TRBJ2-7; 12 bases agree with TRBD1. Germline trimming cut 0 bases from V and 4 bases from J; bases unmatched to any gene: 16. This CDR3 has 20 residues. CDR1 WSHSY and CDR2 SAAADI come from the germline V gene. The CDR3 spells CASSESMMSSGTGGWYEQYF. DNA of the CDR3: TGCGCCAGCAGTGAGTCGATGATGTCCTCCGGGACAGGGGGCTGGTACGAGCAGTACTTC.

The rearrangement links TRBV5-1 to TRBJ1-3, with 11 bases aligning to TRBD1. There are 18 residues in the CDR3. The germline CDR1 and CDR2 sequences are SGHRS and YFSETQ. Losses at the gene ends were 0 bases for V and 4 bases for J; bases not matched to a gene: 9. The CDR3 reads CASSLDGQGAIMGNTIYF. CDR3 sequence (DNA): TGCGCCAGCAGCTTGGATGGACAGGGGGCTATAATGGGAAACACCATATATTTT.

The chain uses TRBV18 and TRBJ2-1; TRBD1 aligns across 11 bases. The CDR3 runs to 15 residues. Germline CDR1 KGHSH, CDR2 LQKENI. V shed 2 bases and J 5 bases; nucleotides not matched to a gene: 2. The CDR3 DNA reads as TGTGCCAGCTCACCAAGGACAGGGGGCAACAATGAGCAGTTCTTC. As protein: CASSPRTGGNNEQFF.